This T cell receptor (beta chain) was sequenced during a study of radiation and T cells in renal cell carcinoma. Germline-derived CDR1 and CDR2 are SGHDT and YYEEEE. V lost 4 bases and J lost 8; bases outside the gene matches: 8. This CDR3 is 13 amino acids long. The sample's time point: blood 2 weeks post-SBRT. Treatment indicated: 15 Gy SBRT to primary tumor, nephrectomy 4 weeks later. This clone was observed a few times. As yet, its antigen is unknown. Regarding the study as a whole: From baseline, blood top tumor clonotypes peaked at 2 weeks post-radiation.

Profiling relied on immunoSEQ multiplex PCR, and the TCRdb table lists in-frame clones only, not all of them. The table shows 70,000 or so clones, with around 80% occurring only once. The receptor was isolated from a man aged 60 to 75 with renal cell carcinoma. The sample consisted of blood, taken from a patient whose treatment included radiotherapy and nephrectomy. The gene calls are TRBV5-6 and TRBJ2-7; 8 positions match TRBD1. The DNA for the CDR3 is TGTGCCAGCAGCGTGCAACAGGGGGGCAAGCAGTACTTC. Translated, it gives CASSVQQGGKQYF.